The T cell receptor (beta chain) described here comes from a study of blood T cell repertoires in COVID-19. Across the study: Sites in the United States, Italy and Spain provided acute and convalescent COVID-19 samples.

Some clones are missing from TCRdb's copy, which holds only in-frame ones; the method was immunoSEQ multiplex PCR. Of about 200,000 clones in the sample, 86% were seen once. CDR3 length: 15 residues. The V segment lost 5 bases and the J segment 6 bases; nucleotides outside the gene matches: 6. Germline V gene lookup returns CDR1 SEHNR and CDR2 FQNEAQ (reference sequence). This rearrangement joins TRBV7-9 to TRBJ2-3; TRBD2 agrees at 12 bases. Sequencing was carried out using peripheral blood. The receptor's source is a woman between 65 and 79 years old with acute or convalescent COVID-19. The CDR3 loop reads CASSQGLAGTDTQYF. DNA of the CDR3: TGTGCCAGCAGCCAAGGACTAGCGGGAACTGATACGCAGTATTTT.